The 20 T cell receptor beta chains below all came from one sample that was sequenced in a study of blood T cell repertoires in COVID-19. The table came from immunoSEQ multiplex PCR; TCRdb's copy has only in-frame clones and leaves some out. The sample records 350,000 to 500,000 clones, roughly 89% being singletons. Sequenced sample: peripheral blood. The source is a man aged 18-30 years with COVID-19, enrolled during active disease.

The V and J genes are TRBV7-9 and TRBJ2-2, with no clear D. The CDR3 loop spans 18 amino acids. Germline assignment: CDR1 SEHNR and CDR2 FQNEAQ (reference sequence). V lost 4 bases and J lost 4, with 22 bases in between. CDR3 amino acids: CASSSLSGANRATGELFF. The CDR3, as DNA: TGTGCCAGCAGCTCCCTTAGTGGTGCCAATCGAGCCACCGGGGAGCTGTTTTTT.

The chain carries TRBV5-4 and TRBJ2-7; weak D call: TRBD2 (5 bases). From germline, CDR1 is SGHNT and CDR2 YYREEE (reference sequence). The V end was cut by 2 bases, the J end by 7 bases, with 7 bases between. The CDR3 spans 11 residues. This CDR3 reads CASSFRGEQYF. The CDR3 DNA sequence: TGTGCCAGCAGCTTCCGGGGAGAGCAGTACTTC.

This clone came up once. The V and J genes are TRBV14 and TRBJ2-3; 8 bases are shared with TRBD1. This CDR3 spans 15 amino acids. Germline assignment: CDR1 SGHDN and CDR2 FVKESK. The ends lost 2 bases at V and 5 bases at J; junction bases unmatched: 6. The DNA of the CDR3 is TGTGCCAGCAGCCAACCCAGGGGGCCGATAGATACGCAGTATTTT. It specifies CASSQPRGPIDTQYF.

V usage is TRBV2 and J usage is TRBJ1-1; D call uncertain. This CDR3 contains 14 residues. Trimming left V 4 bases short and J 0 bases short, with 9 bases between. The germline gives CDR1 SNHLY, CDR2 FYNNEI. In nucleotides, the CDR3 is TGTGCCAGCAGTGTGTTGGAGTTGAACACTGAAGCTTTCTTT. Its protein product is CASSVLELNTEAFF.

The V call is TRBV5-6, the J call TRBJ2-1, with 9 bases fitting TRBD1. There are 16 residues in the CDR3. V was pared by 3 bases and J by 2 bases, with 6 bases of the junction left unmatched. The germline CDR1 and CDR2 sequences are SGHDT and YYEEEE. The chain's CDR3 is CASSSWTGAPYNEQFF. The CDR3, as DNA: TGTGCCAGCAGCTCCTGGACAGGGGCACCCTACAATGAGCAGTTCTTC. Supplemented by reference TRBV5-6 and TRBJ2-1, the full variable domain reads DAGVTQSPTHLIKTRGQQVTLRCSPKSGHDTVSWYQQALGQGPQFIFQYYEEEERQRGNFPDRFSGHQFPNYSSELNVNALLLGDSALYLCASSSWTGAPYNEQFFGPGTRLTVL.

V and J are TRBV24-1 and TRBJ2-2; D remains unclear. CDR1 KGHDR and CDR2 SFDVKD come from the germline V gene. With 1 base removed from V and 8 bases from J, the gap between germline ends came to 7 bases. This CDR3 has 13 residues. CDR3 coding DNA: TGTGCCACCAGTGATTTTAATCTGGGGGAGCTGTTTTTT. Its protein product is CATSDFNLGELFF.

The chain couples TRBV11-3 to TRBJ2-7; 8 bases align to TRBD2. The length of the CDR3 is 14 residues. CDR1 and CDR2 from the germline V gene are SGHNT and YENEEA. J was trimmed by 6 bases and V by 2 bases; bases with no gene match: 6. CDR3 sequence (DNA): TGTGCCAGCAGCTTATTGCCCAGCGGGAGCGAGCAGTACTTC. Its translation: CASSLLPSGSEQYF.

This clone was counted a single time. In the same sample, other DNA sequences code for this CDR3. The rearrangement joins TRBV6-5 to TRBJ2-7; 8 bases map to TRBD2. With 4 bases clipped from V and 2 bases from J, the junction kept 4 bases outside the gene matches. CDR3 size: 14 residues. Germline CDR1 MNHEY, CDR2 SVGAGI. CDR3 coding DNA: TGTGCCAGCAGTTCACGGGGGGGCCCCTACGAGCAGTACTTC. It codes for CASSSRGGPYEQYF.

This chain links TRBV4-2 with TRBJ2-3; tentative D call: TRBD2 (6 bases). Trimming removed 4 bases from V and 2 bases from J, with 10 bases in between. Germline V gene sequence: CDR1 LGHNA, CDR2 YNFKEQ. The CDR3 is 14 residues long. The CDR3 nucleotides read TGTGCCAGCAGCCGAGGACTATTCACAGATACGCAGTATTTT. Translated, it gives CASSRGLFTDTQYF.

The V gene is TRBV29-1, the J gene TRBJ2-1; D is unclear. The CDR3 is made up of 13 amino acids. V gave up 7 bases and J gave up 0 bases, with 10 bases separating them. Germline V gives CDR1 SQVTM, CDR2 ANQGSEA. CDR3 loop: CSAQRSSYNEQFF. The DNA of the CDR3 is TGCAGCGCACAACGGAGCTCCTACAATGAGCAGTTCTTC.

The V and J genes are TRBV28 and TRBJ2-3; weak D call: TRBD2 (6 bases). The V gene lost 11 bases and the J gene lost 3 bases, with 21 bases spanning the gap. The CDR3 loop spans 15 amino acids. Germline values: CDR1 MDHEN, CDR2 SYDVKM. For the CDR3, the DNA is TGTGCCGCGACCCCGCCCGGGAGTCTAACAGATACGCAGTATTTT. This codes for CAATPPGSLTDTQYF. The variable domain in full, completed from reference TRBV28 and TRBJ2-3, reads DVKVTQSSRYLVKRTGEKVFLECVQDMDHENMFWYRQDPGLGLRLIYFSYDVKMKEKGDIPEGYSVSREKKERFSLILESASTNQTSMYLCAATPPGSLTDTQYFGPGTRLTVL.

This chain joins TRBV2 and TRBJ1-5; possibly TRBD1 for D (5 bases). The CDR3 sequence is 13 residues long. Germline CDR1 and CDR2: SNHLY and FYNNEI. V gave up 7 bases and J gave up 1 base, with 8 bases separating them. CDR3 sequence (DNA): TGTGCCAGCAACGACAGAAGCAATCAGCCCCAGCATTTT. Translated, it gives CASNDRSNQPQHF. The full variable domain, its missing parts supplied by reference TRBV2 and TRBJ1-5, is EPEVTQTPSHQVTQMGQEVILRCVPISNHLYFYWYRQILGQKVEFLVSFYNNEISEKSEIFDDQFSVERPDGSNFTLKIRSTKLEDSAMYFCASNDRSNQPQHFGDGTRLSIL.

V gene TRBV11-2 combines with J gene TRBJ2-1, with D perhaps matching TRBD2 (5 bases). This CDR3 is built from 16 residues. The germline gives CDR1 SGHAT, CDR2 FQNNGV. The V gene lost 1 base and the J gene lost 9 bases, with 19 bases spanning the gap. CDR3 sequence (DNA): TGTGCCAGCAGCTTAGTCGGCCTAGCAGCTTCGGGTGAGCAGTTCTTC. This translates into CASSLVGLAASGEQFF. The full variable domain, completed using reference TRBV11-2 and TRBJ2-1, is EAGVAQSPRYKIIEKRQSVAFWCNPISGHATLYWYQQILGQGPKLLIQFQNNGVVDDSQLPKDRFSAERLKGVDSTLKIQPAKLEDSAVYLCASSLVGLAASGEQFFGPGTRLTVL.

V gene TRBV12-3 or TRBV12-4 combines with J gene TRBJ2-1; D not certain. V lost 2 bases, J lost 4 bases, and 3 bases lay in between. This CDR3 contains 12 residues. The CDR3 is CASSLRYNEQFF. CDR3 nucleotides: TGTGCCAGCAGTTTACGTTACAATGAGCAGTTCTTC.

This clone was observed many times. The chain recombines TRBV7-8 with TRBJ2-2; D might be TRBD2 (6 bases). V was cut by 2 bases and J by 7 bases, with 8 bases left in between. The CDR3 contains 13 residues. Germline loops: CDR1 SGHVS, CDR2 FQNEAQ. CDR3 nucleotide sequence: TGTGCCAGCAGCTTATTGGAGGGCGGGGAGCTGTTTTTT. This translates into CASSLLEGGELFF.

The rearrangement uses TRBV10-3 and TRBJ2-7, with TRBD1 matching 7 bases. The CDR3 runs 15 residues. The V gene's germline CDR1 is ENHRY and CDR2 SYGVKD. V shed 5 bases, J shed 3 bases, and the junction held 10 bases outside the gene matches. The DNA of the CDR3 is TGTGCCATCAGTCCACTACAGGGGAAGGGCTACGAGCAGTACTTC. Translated: CAISPLQGKGYEQYF.

The chain employs TRBV11-2 and TRBJ2-5; a possible D gene is TRBD1 (6 bases). The CDR3 covers 14 residues. Germline CDR1 is SGHAT and CDR2 is FQNNGV. Trimming left V 5 bases short and J 2 bases short, with 12 bases between. The CDR3 bases are TGTGCCAGCAGCCTCGGACAGAGTCAAGAGACCCAGTACTTC. Protein sequence: CASSLGQSQETQYF.

V gene TRBV11-2 combines with J gene TRBJ2-7; D is uncertain. The CDR3 totals 13 residues. V lost 5 bases to trimming and J lost 4 bases, with 12 bases between them. CDR1 and CDR2 (germline): SGHAT, FQNNGV. The CDR3 DNA follows: TGTGCCAGCAGCACGACTTATTTATACGAGCAGTACTTC. Translated, it gives CASSTTYLYEQYF. The whole variable domain, remainder taken from reference TRBV11-2 and TRBJ2-7, is EAGVAQSPRYKIIEKRQSVAFWCNPISGHATLYWYQQILGQGPKLLIQFQNNGVVDDSQLPKDRFSAERLKGVDSTLKIQPAKLEDSAVYLCASSTTYLYEQYFGPGTRLTVT.

V is TRBV14 and J is TRBJ1-6; no clear D. The V end lost 4 bases, the J end lost 0 bases, and 10 bases lay between the germline ends. The CDR3 is made up of 16 amino acids. From germline, CDR1 is SGHDN and CDR2 FVKESK. CDR3: CASSPTESSYNSPLHF. DNA of the CDR3: TGTGCCAGCAGCCCTACGGAGAGCTCCTATAATTCACCCCTCCACTTT.

The chain uses TRBV7-9 and TRBJ2-3; D may be TRBD1 (5 bases). CDR1 is SEHNR, CDR2 FQNEAQ, per germline (reference sequence). Between the trimmed V and J ends, which lost 5 bases and 1 base, there was a span of 13 bases. This CDR3 comprises 15 residues. The CDR3 spells CASSPDSARTDTQYF. The CDR3 DNA reads TGTGCCAGCAGCCCCGACAGTGCCCGCACAGATACGCAGTATTTT.